One sample yielded the 17 T cell receptor beta chains listed below, sequenced in a study of tumor-infiltrating lymphocytes in oesophageal squamous cell carcinoma. TCRdb reprocessed the PCR reads with MiXCR, giving one entry per CDR3 protein. The table has 18,000 or so distinct CDR3 sequences, around 39% seen once; the top ten hold 15% to 20%. The material sequenced was esophageal tumor tissue. All receptors come from a male donor with esophageal squamous cell carcinoma.

V is TRBV11-1 and J is TRBJ2-3; weak D call: TRBD2 (5 bases). V lost 1 base and J lost 4, with 9 bases in between. Germline loops: CDR1 SGHAT, CDR2 FQDESV (reference sequence). There are 14 residues in the CDR3. The CDR3 DNA is TGTGCCAGCAGCTTAGGTCCCGGGGCAGATACGCAGTATTTT. Amino acids: CASSLGPGADTQYF.

This clonotype was counted only a few times. This chain joins TRBV6-1 and TRBJ2-3; D remains ambiguous. The V end was cut by 1 base, the J end by 0 bases, with 14 bases between. CDR1 is MNHNS, CDR2 SASEGT, per germline. The CDR3 loop spans 17 amino acids. Here the CDR3 DNA reads TGTGCCAGCAGTGAAGAACCAACCTCCAGTAGCACAGATACGCAGTATTTT. Its protein product is CASSEEPTSSSTDTQYF.

This clonotype was seen at least ten times. This sequence joins TRBV7-3 and TRBJ1-6; D is perhaps TRBD1 (6 bases). The V gene lost 2 bases and the J gene lost 0 bases, with 11 bases spanning the gap. From germline, CDR1 is SGHTA and CDR2 FQGTGA. The CDR3 consists of 17 residues. CDR3 residues: CASSLRTAFSYNSPLHF. CDR3 DNA sequence: TGTGCCAGCAGCTTACGGACAGCTTTCTCCTATAATTCACCCCTCCACTTT. The whole variable domain, remainder taken from reference TRBV7-3 and TRBJ1-6, is GAGVSQTPSNKVTEKGKYVELRCDPISGHTALYWYRQSLGQGPEFLIYFQGTGAADDSGLPNDRFFAVRPEGSVSTLKIQRTERGDSAVYLCASSLRTAFSYNSPLHFGNGTRLTVT.

The V gene is TRBV6-1, the J gene TRBJ1-5; D may be TRBD1 (6 bases). The CDR3 is 15 amino acids. Trimming cost V 6 bases and J 0 bases, with 12 bases left between them. Germline values: CDR1 MNHNS, CDR2 SASEGT. CDR3 in DNA: TGTGCCAGCAGAAATACAGGGTCTAGCAATCAGCCCCAGCATTTT. Protein product: CASRNTGSSNQPQHF.

This clonotype counts as medium-sized. The chain combines TRBV6-1 with TRBJ1-6; no definite D call. The CDR3 is 14 residues long. CDR1 and CDR2 from the germline V gene are MNHNS and SASEGT. With 5 bases removed from V and 6 bases from J, the gap between germline ends came to 11 bases. The CDR3 bases are TGTGCCAGCAGTTTCGGAGGGTCTAATTCACCCCTCCACTTT. Translated, it gives CASSFGGSNSPLHF.

This clonotype is medium-sized in the sample. This chain joins TRBV24-1 and TRBJ2-2; TRBD2 agrees at 7 bases. Germline trimming cut 4 bases from V and 2 bases from J; bases unmatched to any gene: 15. This CDR3 comprises 19 residues. Germline V CDR1 and CDR2: KGHDR, SFDVKD. The CDR3 here is CATSELTPPSGPNTGELFF. The CDR3 bases are TGTGCCACCAGTGAGTTGACCCCCCCTAGCGGCCCTAACACCGGGGAGCTGTTTTTT.

In the case of this clonotype: The conserved phenylalanine or tryptophan is not found at the CDR3 terminus, so this likely reflects a read error. Because the CDR3's place on the DNA is in doubt, the DNA is left out and the CDR3 is given as listed by TCRdb. The chain combines TRBV6-6 with TRBJ2-6; TRBD1, as called in the table, went unchecked against the DNA. Germline lookup yields CDR1 MNHNY and CDR2 SVGAGI (reference sequence). The CDR3 extends over 16 residues, inclusive of both ends. CDR3 residues: CASMMGSRGYEQYFGA.

This clonotype was recorded at least ten times. V usage is TRBV10-3 and J usage is TRBJ1-4, with D hard to call. Germline V gene data show CDR1 as ENHRY and CDR2 as SYGVKD. The CDR3 spans 14 residues. Deletions cut 4 bases from V and 8 bases from J, with 14 bases between. CDR3 sequence: CAISGPDLGEKLFF. CDR3 DNA sequence: TGTGCCATCAGTGGACCGGACTTAGGGGAAAAACTGTTTTTT.

V usage is TRBV2 and J usage is TRBJ2-1; 14 nucleotides align to TRBD2. The CDR3 has 18 residues. The germline V gene has CDR1 SNHLY and CDR2 FYNNEI. V dropped 4 bases and J dropped 0; count of bases not matched to a gene: 5. CDR3 region: CASSGGLAGVSSYNEQFF. The DNA of the CDR3 is TGTGCCAGCAGTGGGGGACTAGCGGGGGTGAGCTCCTACAATGAGCAGTTCTTC.

Points on this clonotype: The missing conserved phenylalanine or tryptophan at the end of this CDR3 makes a read error likely. Because the CDR3's place on the DNA is in doubt, the DNA is left out and the CDR3 is given as listed by TCRdb. J is TRBJ2-7 and V is TRBV12-3 or TRBV12-4; the D call in the table, TRBD1, was not verified against the DNA. The CDR3 comprises 17 residues, both ends counted. CDR3 region: CASRPRTASNYGYTFGS.

This clonotype was seen a few times. This chain joins TRBV6-6 and TRBJ2-7; 8 bases agree with TRBD2. Germline CDR1 and CDR2: MNHNY and SVGAGI (reference sequence). V dropped 1 base and J dropped 1; count of bases not matched to a gene: 6. The CDR3 covers 16 residues. This chain's CDR3 is CASSYFVLAGSYEQYF. The CDR3 DNA follows: TGTGCCAGCAGTTACTTCGTGCTAGCGGGTTCCTACGAGCAGTACTTC.

The chain employs TRBV29-1 and TRBJ2-2, with D hard to call. The length of the CDR3 is 13 residues. CDR1 and CDR2 from the germline V gene are SQVTM and ANQGSEA. Trimming took off 3 bases at V and 2 bases at J, with 7 bases between the two ends. This CDR3 is CSVDSANTGELFF. CDR3 sequence (DNA): TGCAGCGTTGACAGTGCTAACACCGGGGAGCTGTTTTTT.

V usage is TRBV7-3 and J usage is TRBJ2-5; 8 nucleotides match TRBD2. The end of the DNA is better explained by TRBJ2-7, so the J call may be wrong. The CDR3 covers 13 residues. Germline assignment: CDR1 SGHTA and CDR2 FQGTGA. CDR3 sequence reads: CASSLIAGTEQYF. The CDR3 coding sequence is TGTGCCAGCAGCTTAATAGCGGGGACCGAGCAGTACTTC.

This clonotype was recorded at least ten times. The gene calls are TRBV12-3 or TRBV12-4 and TRBJ2-7, with D perhaps TRBD2 (5 bases). The V gene lost 7 bases and the J gene lost 7 bases, with 17 bases spanning the gap. This CDR3 region has 13 residues. The CDR3 coding sequence is TGTGCCAGCACCCGCGTGTTGGAGCGGGAGCAGTACTTC. Protein product: CASTRVLEREQYF.

This clonotype was seen at least ten times. This could be a read error, since a much larger clone is one nucleotide away. The V gene is TRBV6-2 or TRBV6-3, the J gene TRBJ2-5; unclear D gene. The CDR3 runs 15 residues. CDR1 and CDR2 from the germline V gene are MNHEY and SVGEGT. V was clipped by 2 bases and J by 11 bases, with 21 bases between them. The CDR3 coding sequence is TGTGCCAGCAGTTACGGGCTGAACGGGTACAATGAGCAGTACTTC. Its translation is CASSYGLNGYNEQYF.

This clonotype showed up just a few times. The rearrangement uses TRBV9 and TRBJ1-2; no clear D gene. Trimming removed 2 bases from V and 2 bases from J, with 7 bases in between. There are 13 residues in the CDR3. Germline CDR1 is SGDLS and CDR2 is YYNGEE. CDR3 residues: CASSVADNYGYTF. CDR3 nucleotides: TGTGCCAGCAGCGTGGCAGACAACTATGGCTACACCTTC.

The chain links TRBV10-3 to TRBJ2-5; TRBD2 agrees at 8 bases. This CDR3 has 15 residues. The junction had 5 bases not matched to a gene; V was cut back by 0 bases and J by 5 bases. Per germline, CDR1 ENHRY and CDR2 SYGVKD. The CDR3 region has the DNA TGTGCCATCAGTGAGTCCCGGGGGGGTTCGGAGACCCAGTACTTC. This encodes CAISESRGGSETQYF.